One TCR beta chain is described in this entry. The antigen is undetermined. TCR beta libraries were made by quantitative 5'-RACE with molecular barcodes. MiXCR, applied by TCRdb to the 5' RACE reads, yields one record per CDR3 protein. The table has 250,000 to 350,000 distinct CDR3 sequences, 15% to 20% seen once. The data stem from a study of CD8 T cells in ankylosing spondylitis. Study results and limitations: Reports say disease-linked clones showed up significantly more in matched ankylosing spondylitis synovial fluid. Clones linked to the disease showed a CD8+ phenotype. They occurred at relatively low frequencies in peripheral blood.

This CDR3 is built from 15 residues. CDR1 is SGHRS and CDR2 is YFSETQ in the germline V gene. With 0 bases removed from V and 0 bases from J, the gap between germline ends came to 9 bases. The rearrangement links TRBV5-1 to TRBJ1-2; no reliable D call. The sequencing sample was made of blood, either unsorted or a sorted T cell fraction (not recorded which). This clonotype was obtained from a male donor with ankylosing spondylitis or in good health (not recorded which). The CDR3 nucleotides read TGCGCCAGCAGCTTGGTCCCGAATGCTAACTATGGCTACACCTTC. Translating gives CASSLVPNANYGYTF.